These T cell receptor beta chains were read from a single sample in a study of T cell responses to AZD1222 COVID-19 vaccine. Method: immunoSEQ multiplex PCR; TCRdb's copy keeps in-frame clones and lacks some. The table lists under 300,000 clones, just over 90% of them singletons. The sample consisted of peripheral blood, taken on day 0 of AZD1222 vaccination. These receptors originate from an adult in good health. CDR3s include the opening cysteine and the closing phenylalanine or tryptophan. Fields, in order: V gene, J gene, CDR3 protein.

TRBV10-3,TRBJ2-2,CAISDLAGSTGELFF
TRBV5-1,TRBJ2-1,CASSLHGTSLYNEQFF
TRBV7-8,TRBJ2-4,CASSPRLAGGEWYIQYF
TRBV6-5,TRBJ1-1,CASSFEDSNTEAFF
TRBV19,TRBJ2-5,CASSTRGETQYF
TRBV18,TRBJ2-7,CASSPKLAGPYEQYF
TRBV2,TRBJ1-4,CASSEVRGNEKLFF
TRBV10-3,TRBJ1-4,CAISKGQATNEKLFF
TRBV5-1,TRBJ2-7,CASSIAAADYEQYF
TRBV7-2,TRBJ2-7,CASSLYELALEQYF
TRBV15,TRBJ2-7,CATSSWGQGDYEQYF
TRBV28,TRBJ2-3,CASSLSGSSSTDTQYF
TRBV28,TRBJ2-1,CASSFRGGVYNEQFF
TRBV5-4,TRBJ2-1,CASSPQIGGGSYNEQFF
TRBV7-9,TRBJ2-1,CASSPRGTKYNEQFF
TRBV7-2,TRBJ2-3,CASSEREYRADTQYF
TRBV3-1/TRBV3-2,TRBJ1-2,CASSQGGFYGYTF
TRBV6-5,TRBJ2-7,CASSYEGTYEQYF
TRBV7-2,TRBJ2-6,CASSFSTGAGANVLTF
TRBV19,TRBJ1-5,CAEPRGGTPNQPQHF
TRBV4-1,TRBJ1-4,CASSPLGRTGPKNGEKLFF
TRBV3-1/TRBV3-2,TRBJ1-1,CASSSHRADAFF
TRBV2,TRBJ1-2,CASSPGDRAGYTF
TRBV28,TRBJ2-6,CASNLVGGSGANVLTF
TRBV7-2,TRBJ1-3,CASRPRPSGNTIYF
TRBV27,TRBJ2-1,CASSFERPSSYNEQFF
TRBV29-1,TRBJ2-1,CSVGDFDEQFF
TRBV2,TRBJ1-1,CASSTGTVNTEAFF
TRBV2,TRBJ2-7,CASSPGYEQYF
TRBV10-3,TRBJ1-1,CAISPQGGSEAFF
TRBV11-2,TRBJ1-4,CASSLGGTGREKLFF
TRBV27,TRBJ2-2,CASRDRGRRELFF
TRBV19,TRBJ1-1,CASSKGARTEAFF
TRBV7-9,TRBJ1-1,CASSLALNTEAFF
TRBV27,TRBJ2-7,CASSLTAAYEQYF
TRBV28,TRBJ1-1,CASREAGGDTEAFF
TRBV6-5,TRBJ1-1,CASSYSGQAGTEAFF
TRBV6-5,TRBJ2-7,CASSRRDRATYEQYF
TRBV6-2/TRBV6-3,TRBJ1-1,CASSSQGRITEAFF
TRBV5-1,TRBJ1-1,CASSLGRENTEAFF
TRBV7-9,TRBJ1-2,CASSLNSGTNYGYTF
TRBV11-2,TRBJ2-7,CASRVAGGTYEQYF
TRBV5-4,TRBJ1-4,CASSLRDRGPEKLFF
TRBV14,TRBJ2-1,CASSLTQYGQFF
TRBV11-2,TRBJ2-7,CASSTQGNPYEQYF
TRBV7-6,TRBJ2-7,CASSAQGTGTSHEQYF
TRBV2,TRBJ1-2,CASRREGGYTF
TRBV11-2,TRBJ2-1,CASSLERGGPNEQFF
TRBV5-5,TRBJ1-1,CASSFGSTLLRGTEAFF
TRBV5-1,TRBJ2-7,CASRPSGLAVYEQYF
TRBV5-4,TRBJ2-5,CASSLVGQETQYF
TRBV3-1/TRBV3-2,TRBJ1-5,CASSPGGNQPQHF
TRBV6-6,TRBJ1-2,CASSSTGTQDYGYTF